One sample yielded the 21 T cell receptor beta chains listed below, sequenced in a study of CD8+ T cells in alopecia areata. Extracted RNA was reverse transcribed, and the resulting cDNA served as sequencing template. Generated by immunoSEQ multiplex PCR, the TCRdb table keeps only in-frame clones and is missing some. The sample carries approximately 180,000 clones, approximately 70% recorded once. The sample in question was CD8+ T cells sorted from blood, obtained at week 0. Source of these receptors: a human donor with alopecia areata.

The V gene is TRBV6-1, the J gene TRBJ2-1; TRBD2 might be the D (6 bases). The CDR3 runs to 12 residues. The germline V gene has CDR1 MNHNS and CDR2 SASEGT. V gave up 8 bases and J gave up 9 bases, with 14 bases separating them. This CDR3 reads CASSVLAREQFF. CDR3 bases: TGTGCCAGCTCCGTTCTAGCGCGTGAGCAGTTCTTC.

This sequence joins TRBV10-3 and TRBJ2-5; D ambiguous. Germline lookup yields CDR1 ENHRY and CDR2 SYGVKD. CDR3 size: 16 residues. Trimming took off 4 bases at V and 5 bases at J, with 20 bases between the two ends. The CDR3 spells CAISGAGSQSPETQYF. In DNA, the CDR3 is TGTGCCATCAGTGGGGCCGGGTCACAGTCCCCCGAGACCCAGTACTTC.

The chain carries TRBV30 and TRBJ1-4, with D perhaps matching TRBD1 (6 bases). The V end was cut by 2 bases, the J end by 11 bases, with 9 bases between. CDR1 and CDR2 (germline): GTSNPN, SVGIG (reference sequence). The CDR3 loop spans 11 amino acids. The CDR3 here is CAWSQGQKLFF. The CDR3 coding sequence is TGTGCCTGGAGTCAGGGGCAGAAACTGTTTTTT. The variable domain in full, with the rest retrieved from reference TRBV30 and TRBJ1-4, is SQTIHQWPATLVQPVGSPLSLECTVEGTSNPNLYWYRQAAGRGLQLLFYSVGIGQISSEVPQNLSASRPQDRQFILSSKKLLLSDSGFYLCAWSQGQKLFFGSGTQLSVL.

The chain links TRBV7-9 to TRBJ1-2, with no clear D. Germline V gene data show CDR1 as SEHNR and CDR2 as FQNEAQ (reference sequence). The V gene lost 1 base and the J gene lost 8 bases, with 11 bases spanning the gap. This CDR3 is 13 amino acids long. CDR3 sequence: CASSLEVTGGYTF. The CDR3 DNA sequence: TGTGCCAGCAGCTTAGAGGTTACGGGGGGCTACACCTTC.

The CDR3 coding sequence is TGTGCCTGGAAAGGCTATGGCTACACCTTC. Translating it yields CAWKGYGYTF. The chain couples TRBV30 to TRBJ1-2; D is undetermined. Trimming removed 4 bases at V and 4 bases at J, with 4 bases between. Germline CDR1 and CDR2: GTSNPN and SVGIG (reference sequence). This CDR3 comprises 10 residues.

This chain uses TRBV13 with TRBJ2-1; no firm D call. V gave up 0 bases and J gave up 5 bases, with 14 bases separating them. Germline assignment: CDR1 PRHDT and CDR2 FYEKMQ (reference sequence). This CDR3 comprises 16 residues. The CDR3 reads CASSLGYGKPNNEQFF. The CDR3 DNA reads TGTGCCAGCAGCTTAGGTTATGGCAAACCGAACAATGAGCAGTTCTTC.

The chain joins TRBV9 to TRBJ1-2; tentatively, D is TRBD1 (5 bases). The CDR3 has 13 amino acids. Trimming removed 7 bases at V and 7 bases at J, with 17 bases between. The V gene's germline CDR1 is SGDLS and CDR2 YYNGEE. The CDR3 reads CASDALGGRGYTF. CDR3 nucleotide sequence: TGTGCCAGCGACGCCCTCGGGGGTCGTGGCTACACCTTC.

CDR3 amino acids: CASSWLAIEQFF. CDR3 DNA sequence: TGTGCCAGCAGCTGGCTAGCGATTGAGCAGTTCTTC. The chain is built from TRBV7-2 and TRBJ2-1; the D gene is possibly TRBD2 (6 bases). V was cut by 4 bases and J by 9 bases, with 10 bases left in between. Germline assignment: CDR1 SGHTA and CDR2 FQGNSA. The CDR3 totals 12 residues. Full variable domain (outside the CDR3, taken from reference TRBV7-2 and TRBJ2-1): GAGVSQSPSNKVTEKGKDVELRCDPISGHTALYWYRQSLGQGLEFLIYFQGNSAPDKSGLPSDRFSAERTGGSVSTLTIQRTQQEDSAVYLCASSWLAIEQFFGPGTRLTVL.

This clone was seen more than once but under ten times. In the same sample, other DNA sequences code for this CDR3. The rearrangement links TRBV29-1 to TRBJ2-1; D is possibly TRBD1 (7 bases). Germline lookup yields CDR1 SQVTM and CDR2 ANQGSEA. Trimming pared 4 bases from V and 0 bases from J, leaving 10 bases between. The CDR3 is made up of 14 amino acids. Here the CDR3 DNA reads TGCAGCGTTGGGCGGGACAGCTCCTACAATGAGCAGTTCTTC. It yields the protein CSVGRDSSYNEQFF.

Comments on this clone: One end of the junction varies from germline; a read error may be responsible. The rearrangement links TRBV9 to TRBJ2-7; weak D call: TRBD1 (6 bases). The CDR3 spans 14 residues. The germline V gene has CDR1 SGDLS and CDR2 YYNGEE. The CDR3: CASSAQGQSSEQYF. CDR3 bases: TGTGCCAGCAGCGCCCAAGGACAGTCCTCCGAGCAGTACTTC.

This clone was counted between two and nine times. The rearrangement links TRBV6-6 to TRBJ2-3, with TRBD2 matching over 7 bases. Germline V gene lookup returns CDR1 MNHNY and CDR2 SVGAGI (reference sequence). The V gene end was trimmed by 4 bases and the J gene end by 0 bases; junction bases not matched to a gene: 7. CDR3 length: 16 residues. The DNA of the CDR3 is TGTGCCAGCAGTTGGAGGGGCGGGGGAAGCACAGATACGCAGTATTTT. Its translation is CASSWRGGGSTDTQYF.

The chain has TRBV9 and TRBJ2-5; no firm D call. The germline V and J ends were trimmed by 3 bases and 3 bases, with 9 bases remaining between them. Germline CDR1 and CDR2: SGDLS and YYNGEE. The CDR3 sequence is 13 residues long. This CDR3 reads CASSDMSEETQYF. The CDR3 region has the DNA TGTGCCAGCAGCGATATGTCGGAAGAGACCCAGTACTTC. The full variable domain, completed using reference TRBV9 and TRBJ2-5, is DSGVTQTPKHLITATGQRVTLRCSPRSGDLSVYWYQQSLDQGLQFLIQYYNGEERAKGNILERFSAQQFPDLHSELNLSSLELGDSALYFCASSDMSEETQYFGPGTRLLVL.

This chain links TRBV9 with TRBJ2-3; D uncertain. V dropped 1 base and J dropped 4 bases, with 4 bases sitting between them. This CDR3 has 12 residues. Germline V gives CDR1 SGDLS, CDR2 YYNGEE. CDR3 bases: TGTGCCAGCAGCGTACAAGCAGATACGCAGTATTTT. It specifies CASSVQADTQYF.

The V call is TRBV29-1, the J call TRBJ2-7, with TRBD1 matching over 7 bases. The ends lost 0 bases at V and 11 bases at J; junction bases unmatched: 13. The germline V gene has CDR1 SQVTM and CDR2 ANQGSEA. This CDR3 is 14 amino acids long. The CDR3 bases are TGCAGCGTTGAAGACCCCCACCACGACAGGGTGGAGTACTTC. Amino acid sequence: CSVEDPHHDRVEYF.

This clone was observed a handful of times. This chain uses TRBV30 with TRBJ2-2; D call uncertain. The length of the CDR3 is 13 residues. Trimming took 2 bases from V and 1 from J, leaving 5 bases between them. Germline CDR1 GTSNPN, CDR2 SVGIG (reference sequence). The CDR3 nucleotides read TGTGCCTGGAGTCCCCTGAACACCGGGGAGCTGTTTTTT. It yields the protein CAWSPLNTGELFF. Full variable domain (rest looked up from reference TRBV30 and TRBJ2-2): SQTIHQWPATLVQPVGSPLSLECTVEGTSNPNLYWYRQAAGRGLQLLFYSVGIGQISSEVPQNLSASRPQDRQFILSSKKLLLSDSGFYLCAWSPLNTGELFFGEGSRLTVL.

This clone was detected only a few times. The J gene is TRBJ1-1, the V gene TRBV29-1, with a possible D match to TRBD1 (6 bases). The CDR3 totals 13 residues. V was cut by 1 base and J by 4 bases, with 10 bases left in between. CDR1 is SQVTM and CDR2 is ANQGSEA in the germline V gene. The CDR3 loop reads CSVEGGGGTEAFF. The CDR3 DNA sequence: TGCAGCGTTGAAGGTGGGGGCGGCACTGAAGCTTTCTTT.

The chain has TRBV7-6 and TRBJ2-3, with D possibly being TRBD1 (6 bases). V lost 6 bases and J 0 bases, leaving 7 bases between the germline ends. Germline CDR1 and CDR2: SGHVS and FNYEAQ. This CDR3 has 13 residues. The CDR3 nucleotides read TGTGCCAGCAGGAGGGGGAGCACAGATACGCAGTATTTT. This sequence encodes CASRRGSTDTQYF.

The CDR3, as DNA: TGCGCCAGCAGCTCACCGGATACGCAGTATTTT. Residues: CASSSPDTQYF. V is TRBV5-1 and J is TRBJ2-3; D remains unclear. Between the trimmed V and J ends, which lost 3 bases and 6 bases, there was a span of 5 bases. Per the germline V gene, CDR1 is SGHRS and CDR2 is YFSETQ. The CDR3 contains 11 residues.

This clone turned up a few times. The chain recombines TRBV27 with TRBJ2-2; D call uncertain. The CDR3 has 11 amino acids. CDR1 is MNHEY and CDR2 is SMNVEV in the germline V gene (reference sequence). V lost 7 bases to trimming and J lost 7 bases, with 7 bases between them. The CDR3 DNA reads TGTGCCAGCACCCAAGGCGGGGAGCTGTTTTTT. This encodes CASTQGGELFF.

The chain joins TRBV2 to TRBJ1-5; perhaps TRBD1 as D (5 bases). Per the germline V gene, CDR1 is SNHLY and CDR2 is FYNNEI. The V gene lost 5 bases and the J gene lost 1 base, with 9 bases spanning the gap. The CDR3 runs 14 residues. CDR3 sequence reads: CASSQRGSNQPQHF. CDR3 nucleotide sequence: TGTGCCAGCAGTCAAAGGGGAAGCAATCAGCCCCAGCATTTT. The full variable domain, with the rest looked up from reference TRBV2 and TRBJ1-5, is EPEVTQTPSHQVTQMGQEVILRCVPISNHLYFYWYRQILGQKVEFLVSFYNNEISEKSEIFDDQFSVERPDGSNFTLKIRSTKLEDSAMYFCASSQRGSNQPQHFGDGTRLSIL.

J is TRBJ1-5 and V is TRBV6-5; TRBD1 is a possible D gene (5 bases). Looked up from germline, CDR1 is MNHEY and CDR2 is SVGAGI. This CDR3 is 14 amino acids long. V was cut by 6 bases and J by 4 bases, with 13 bases left in between. The CDR3 nucleotides are TGTGCCAGCAGCCAGGGAGACACGAATCAGCCCCAGCATTTT. Translating it yields CASSQGDTNQPQHF.